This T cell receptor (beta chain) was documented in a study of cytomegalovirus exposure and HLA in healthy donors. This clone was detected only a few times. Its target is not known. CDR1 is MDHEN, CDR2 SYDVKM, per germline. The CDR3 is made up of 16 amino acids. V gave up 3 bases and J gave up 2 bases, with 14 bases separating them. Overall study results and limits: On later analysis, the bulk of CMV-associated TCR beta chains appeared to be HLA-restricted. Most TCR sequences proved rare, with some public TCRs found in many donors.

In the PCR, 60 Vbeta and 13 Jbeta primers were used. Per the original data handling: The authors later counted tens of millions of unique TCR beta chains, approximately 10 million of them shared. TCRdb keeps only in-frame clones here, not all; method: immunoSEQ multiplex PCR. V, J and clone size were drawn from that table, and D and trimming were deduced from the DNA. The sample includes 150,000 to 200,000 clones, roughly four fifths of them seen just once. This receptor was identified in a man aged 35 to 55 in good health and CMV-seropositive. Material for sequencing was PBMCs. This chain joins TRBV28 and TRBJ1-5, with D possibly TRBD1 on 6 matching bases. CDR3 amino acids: CASSFGRGAGNQPQHF. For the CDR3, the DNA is TGTGCCAGCAGTTTTGGCCGGGGGGCTGGCAATCAGCCCCAGCATTTT.